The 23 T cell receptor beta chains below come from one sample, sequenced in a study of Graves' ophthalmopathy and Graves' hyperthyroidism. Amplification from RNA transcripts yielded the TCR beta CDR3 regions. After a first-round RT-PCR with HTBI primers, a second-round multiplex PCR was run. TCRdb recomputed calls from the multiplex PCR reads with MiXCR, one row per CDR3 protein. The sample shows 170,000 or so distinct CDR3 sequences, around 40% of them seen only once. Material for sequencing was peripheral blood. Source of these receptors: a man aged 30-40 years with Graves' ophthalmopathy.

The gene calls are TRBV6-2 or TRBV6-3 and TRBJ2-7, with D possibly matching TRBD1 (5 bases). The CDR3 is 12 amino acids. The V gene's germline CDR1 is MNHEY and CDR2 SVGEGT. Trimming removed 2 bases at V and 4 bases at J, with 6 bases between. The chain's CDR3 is CASSYAGYEQYF. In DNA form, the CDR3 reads TGTGCCAGCAGTTACGCAGGGTACGAGCAGTACTTC.

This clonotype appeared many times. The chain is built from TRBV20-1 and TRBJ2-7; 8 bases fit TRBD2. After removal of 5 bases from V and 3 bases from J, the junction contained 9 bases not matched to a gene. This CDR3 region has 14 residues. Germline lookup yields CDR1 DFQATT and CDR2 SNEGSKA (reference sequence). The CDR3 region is CSAGGPGGVYEQYF. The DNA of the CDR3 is TGCAGTGCTGGCGGGCCGGGAGGGGTCTACGAGCAGTACTTC.

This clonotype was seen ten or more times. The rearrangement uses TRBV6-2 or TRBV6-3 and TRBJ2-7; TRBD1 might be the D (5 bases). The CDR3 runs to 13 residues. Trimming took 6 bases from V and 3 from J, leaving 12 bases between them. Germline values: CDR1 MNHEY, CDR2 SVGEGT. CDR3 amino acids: CASSWGSFYEQYF. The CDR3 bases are TGTGCCAGCAGCTGGGGCAGTTTCTACGAGCAGTACTTC.

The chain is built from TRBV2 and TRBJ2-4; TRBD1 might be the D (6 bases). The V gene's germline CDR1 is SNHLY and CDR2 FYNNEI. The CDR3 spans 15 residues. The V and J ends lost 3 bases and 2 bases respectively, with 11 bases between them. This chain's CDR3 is CASSDRGGTKNIQYF. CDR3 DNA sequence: TGTGCCAGCAGTGACAGGGGTGGGACCAAAAACATTCAGTACTTC. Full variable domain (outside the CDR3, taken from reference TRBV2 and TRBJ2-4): EPEVTQTPSHQVTQMGQEVILRCVPISNHLYFYWYRQILGQKVEFLVSFYNNEISEKSEIFDDQFSVERPDGSNFTLKIRSTKLEDSAMYFCASSDRGGTKNIQYFGAGTRLSVL.

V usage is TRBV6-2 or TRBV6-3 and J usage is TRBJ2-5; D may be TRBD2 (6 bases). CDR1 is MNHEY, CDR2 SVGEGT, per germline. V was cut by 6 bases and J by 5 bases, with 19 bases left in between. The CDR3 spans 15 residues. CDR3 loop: CASRLRDSRLETQYF. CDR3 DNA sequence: TGTGCCAGCAGACTACGGGACTCCAGATTGGAGACCCAGTACTTC.

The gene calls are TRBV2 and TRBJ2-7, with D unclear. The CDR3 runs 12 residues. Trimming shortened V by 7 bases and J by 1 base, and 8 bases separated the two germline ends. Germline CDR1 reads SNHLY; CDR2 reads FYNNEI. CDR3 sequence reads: CASKELSYEQYF. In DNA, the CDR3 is TGTGCCAGCAAAGAGTTATCCTACGAGCAGTACTTC. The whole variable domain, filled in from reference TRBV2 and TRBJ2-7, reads EPEVTQTPSHQVTQMGQEVILRCVPISNHLYFYWYRQILGQKVEFLVSFYNNEISEKSEIFDDQFSVERPDGSNFTLKIRSTKLEDSAMYFCASKELSYEQYFGPGTRLTVT.

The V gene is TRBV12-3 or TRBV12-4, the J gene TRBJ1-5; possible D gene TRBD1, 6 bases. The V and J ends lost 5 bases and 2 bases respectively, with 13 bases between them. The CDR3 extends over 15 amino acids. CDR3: CASSLTGGGNQPQHF. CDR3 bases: TGTGCCAGCAGTCTGACAGGTGGGGGCAATCAGCCCCAGCATTTT.

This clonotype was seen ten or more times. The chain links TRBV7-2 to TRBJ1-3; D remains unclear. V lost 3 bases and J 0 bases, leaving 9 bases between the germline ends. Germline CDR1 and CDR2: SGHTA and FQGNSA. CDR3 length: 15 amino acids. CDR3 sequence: CASSFWRLSGNTIYF. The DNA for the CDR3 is TGTGCCAGCAGCTTCTGGCGCCTCTCTGGAAACACCATATATTTT.

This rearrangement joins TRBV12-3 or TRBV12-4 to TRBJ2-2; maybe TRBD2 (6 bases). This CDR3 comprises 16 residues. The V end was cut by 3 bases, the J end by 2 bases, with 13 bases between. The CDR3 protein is CASSFPQRVNTGELFF. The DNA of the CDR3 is TGTGCCAGCAGTTTCCCCCAGCGGGTTAACACCGGGGAGCTGTTTTTT.

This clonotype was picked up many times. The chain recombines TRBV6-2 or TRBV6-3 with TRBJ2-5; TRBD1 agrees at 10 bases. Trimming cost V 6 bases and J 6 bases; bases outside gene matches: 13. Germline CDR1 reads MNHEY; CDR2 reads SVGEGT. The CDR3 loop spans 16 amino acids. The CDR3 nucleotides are TGTGCCAGCAGAGACAGGGGGCGATCCCCCGAGAAGACCCAGTACTTC. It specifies CASRDRGRSPEKTQYF.

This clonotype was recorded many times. The DNA for the CDR3 is TGTGCCAGCAGTTATATGACAGGGGGGATCATGAACACTGAAGCTTTCTTT. Its protein is CASSYMTGGIMNTEAFF. The V gene is TRBV6-2 or TRBV6-3, the J gene TRBJ1-1, with 9 bases lining up with TRBD1. The length of the CDR3 is 17 residues. V dropped 3 bases and J dropped 0; count of bases not matched to a gene: 8. Germline V gives CDR1 MNHEY, CDR2 SVGEGT.

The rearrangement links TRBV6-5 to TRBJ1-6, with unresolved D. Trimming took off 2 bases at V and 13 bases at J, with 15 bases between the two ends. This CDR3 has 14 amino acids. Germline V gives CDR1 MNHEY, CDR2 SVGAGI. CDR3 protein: CASSYGRVSGPLHF. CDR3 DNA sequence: TGTGCCAGCAGTTACGGGAGGGTCTCGGGTCCCCTCCACTTT.

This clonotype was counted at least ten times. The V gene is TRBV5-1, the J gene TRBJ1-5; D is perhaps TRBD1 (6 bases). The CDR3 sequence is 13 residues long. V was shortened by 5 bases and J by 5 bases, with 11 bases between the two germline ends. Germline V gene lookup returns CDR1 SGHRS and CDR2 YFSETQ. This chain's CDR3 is CASSQGLHQPQHF. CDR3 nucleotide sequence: TGCGCCAGCAGTCAGGGGTTACATCAGCCCCAGCATTTT. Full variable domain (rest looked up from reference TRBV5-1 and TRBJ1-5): KAGVTQTPRYLIKTRGQQVTLSCSPISGHRSVSWYQQTPGQGLQFLFEYFSETQRNKGNFPGRFSGRQFSNSRSEMNVSTLELGDSALYLCASSQGLHQPQHFGDGTRLSIL.

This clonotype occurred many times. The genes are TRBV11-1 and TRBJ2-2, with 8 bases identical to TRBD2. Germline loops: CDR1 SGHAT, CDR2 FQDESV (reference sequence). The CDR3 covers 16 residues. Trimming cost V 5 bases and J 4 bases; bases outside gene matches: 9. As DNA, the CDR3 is TGTGCCAGCAGCCAACGCGGGAGGTTGGGCACCGGGGAGCTGTTTTTT. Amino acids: CASSQRGRLGTGELFF.

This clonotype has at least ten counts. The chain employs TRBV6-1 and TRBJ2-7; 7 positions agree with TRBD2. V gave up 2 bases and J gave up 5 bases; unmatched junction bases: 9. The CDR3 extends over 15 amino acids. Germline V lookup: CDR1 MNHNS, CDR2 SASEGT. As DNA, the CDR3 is TGTGCCAGCAGTGAAAAGCTAGCGGAAACGGACGAGCAGTACTTC. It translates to CASSEKLAETDEQYF.

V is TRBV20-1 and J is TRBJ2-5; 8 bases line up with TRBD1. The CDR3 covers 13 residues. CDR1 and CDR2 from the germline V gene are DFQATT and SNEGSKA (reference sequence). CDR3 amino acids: CSLQDRAGETQYF. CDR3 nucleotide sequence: TGCAGCCTACAGGACAGGGCGGGGGAGACCCAGTACTTC.

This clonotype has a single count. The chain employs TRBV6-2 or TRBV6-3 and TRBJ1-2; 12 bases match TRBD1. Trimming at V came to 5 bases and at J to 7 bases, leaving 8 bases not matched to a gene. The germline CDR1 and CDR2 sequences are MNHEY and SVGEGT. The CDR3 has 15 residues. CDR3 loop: CASSSPGQGALGYTF. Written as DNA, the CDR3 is TGTGCCAGCAGTAGCCCGGGACAGGGGGCGCTTGGCTACACCTTC.

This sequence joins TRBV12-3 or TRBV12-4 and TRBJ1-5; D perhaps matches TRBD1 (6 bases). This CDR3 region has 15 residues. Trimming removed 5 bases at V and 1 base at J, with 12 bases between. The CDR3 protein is CASSTGTGSNQPQHF. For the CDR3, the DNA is TGTGCCAGCAGTACAGGGACCGGGAGCAATCAGCCCCAGCATTTT.

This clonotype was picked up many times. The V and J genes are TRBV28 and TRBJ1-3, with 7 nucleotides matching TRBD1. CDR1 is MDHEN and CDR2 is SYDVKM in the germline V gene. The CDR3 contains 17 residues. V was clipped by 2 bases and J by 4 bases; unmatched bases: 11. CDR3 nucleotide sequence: TGTGCCAGCAGTTTAAGGAGACAGGGTGGTTCCGGAAACACCATATATTTT. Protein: CASSLRRQGGSGNTIYF.

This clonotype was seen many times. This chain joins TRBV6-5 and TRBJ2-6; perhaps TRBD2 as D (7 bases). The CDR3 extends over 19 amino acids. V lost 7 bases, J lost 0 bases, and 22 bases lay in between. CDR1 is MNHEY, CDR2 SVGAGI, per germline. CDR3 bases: TGTGCCAGCACAACTGGGGGGGCAGGGGAACTCTCTGGGGCCAACGTCCTGACTTTC. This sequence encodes CASTTGGAGELSGANVLTF.

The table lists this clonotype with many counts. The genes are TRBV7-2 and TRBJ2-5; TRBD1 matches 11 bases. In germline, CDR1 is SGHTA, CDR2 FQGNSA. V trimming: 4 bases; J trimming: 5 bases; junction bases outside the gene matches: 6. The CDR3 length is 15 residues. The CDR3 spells CASSSGTGGLETQYF. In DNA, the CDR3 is TGTGCCAGCAGCTCCGGGACAGGGGGGCTGGAGACCCAGTACTTC.

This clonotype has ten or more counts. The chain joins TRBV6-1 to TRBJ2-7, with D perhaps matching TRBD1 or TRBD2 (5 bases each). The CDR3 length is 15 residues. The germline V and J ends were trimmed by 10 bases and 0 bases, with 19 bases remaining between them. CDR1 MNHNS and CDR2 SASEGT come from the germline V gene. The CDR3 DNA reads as TGTGCCACCGGAGACCAGGGAGAAAGCTCCTACGAGCAGTACTTC. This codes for CATGDQGESSYEQYF.

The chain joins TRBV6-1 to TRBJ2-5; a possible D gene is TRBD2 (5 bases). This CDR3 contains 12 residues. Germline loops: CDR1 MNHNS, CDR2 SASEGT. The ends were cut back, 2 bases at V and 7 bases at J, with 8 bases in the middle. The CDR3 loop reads CASSELRGTQYF. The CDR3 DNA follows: TGTGCCAGCAGTGAACTTCGGGGGACCCAGTACTTC.